This T cell receptor (beta chain) was identified in a study of human T cells and chemical hapten exposure. TCRdb re-analysed the RACE reads in MiXCR, keeping a single row per CDR3 protein. This sample carries 150,000 to 200,000 distinct CDR3 sequences, roughly 26% of them seen once, and the ten largest clones take about 2.1%. The time point denotes: patch test 3, about 24 weeks after DPC sensitization. Treatment: therapeutic diphenylcyclopropenone sensitization with weekly scalp DPC. This CDR3 has 14 amino acids. Unmatched junction bases numbered 6, after V lost 6 bases and J lost 2 bases. Germline V gene sequence: CDR1 SEHNR, CDR2 FQNEAQ (reference sequence).

The TCR was taken from a woman aged 18-30 years with alopecia areata. Some clones in this sample may be carry-over from other donors' samples. V usage is TRBV7-9 and J usage is TRBJ1-2; TRBD1 aligns across 7 bases. The source was whole blood, collected in connection with sensitization to the hapten diphenylcyclopropenone (DPC). CDR3 sequence reads: CASSPSGQNYGYTF. The CDR3 bases are TGTGCCAGCAGTCCGTCGGGACAGAACTATGGCTACACCTTC.